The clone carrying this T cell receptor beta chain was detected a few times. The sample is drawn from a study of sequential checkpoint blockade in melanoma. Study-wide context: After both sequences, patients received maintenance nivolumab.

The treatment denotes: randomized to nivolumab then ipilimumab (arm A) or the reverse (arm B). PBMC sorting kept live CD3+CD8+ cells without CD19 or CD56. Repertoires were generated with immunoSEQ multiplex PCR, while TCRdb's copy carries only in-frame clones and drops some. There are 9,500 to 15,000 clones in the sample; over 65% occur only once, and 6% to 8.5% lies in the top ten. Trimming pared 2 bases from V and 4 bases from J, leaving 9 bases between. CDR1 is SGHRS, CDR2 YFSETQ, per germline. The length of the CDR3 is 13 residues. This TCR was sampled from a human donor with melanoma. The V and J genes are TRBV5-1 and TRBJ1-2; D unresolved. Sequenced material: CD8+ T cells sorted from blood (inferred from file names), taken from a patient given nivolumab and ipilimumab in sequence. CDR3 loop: CASSFADFYGYTF. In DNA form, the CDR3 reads TGCGCCAGCAGCTTCGCGGACTTCTATGGCTACACCTTC.